These 6 T cell receptor beta chains came from one sample sequenced in a study of graft-versus-host responses after intestinal transplantation. No cognate antigen is known for these TCRs. This table comes from immunoSEQ multiplex PCR, and its TCRdb copy is limited to in-frame clones, with some not included. The profile shows just under 90,000 clones, around four fifths of them singletons. The sequenced sample was unstimulated CD8+ T cells sorted from spleen or lymph node cells, obtained before intestinal transplant. All receptors come from a human donor who received an intestinal transplant.

V usage is TRBV28 and J usage is TRBJ1-5; D is perhaps TRBD1 (6 bases). CDR1 and CDR2 from the germline V gene are MDHEN and SYDVKM. CDR3 length: 14 amino acids. Deletions cut 4 bases from V and 0 bases from J, with 7 bases between. CDR3 in DNA: TGTGCCAGCAGTTCAGGGGATAGCAATCAGCCCCAGCATTTT. Its protein is CASSSGDSNQPQHF.

The gene calls are TRBV29-1 and TRBJ2-7; D uncertain. The V end was cut by 8 bases, the J end by 2 bases, with 13 bases between. CDR1 SQVTM and CDR2 ANQGSEA come from the germline V gene. The CDR3 totals 12 residues. CDR3 sequence reads: CSFLGPTYEQYF. CDR3 coding DNA: TGCAGCTTCCTAGGGCCGACCTACGAGCAGTACTTC.

This sequence joins TRBV4-1 and TRBJ1-1; 7 bases fit TRBD1. V lost 4 bases, J lost 6 bases, and 17 bases stayed unmatched. The germline V gene has CDR1 MGHRA and CDR2 YSYEKL. The CDR3 extends over 17 amino acids. The CDR3 region has the DNA TGCGCCAGCAGCCGGGAGGGGGCAGGGGGACATTTTTCTGAAGCTTTCTTT. This gives the protein CASSREGAGGHFSEAFF.

The rearrangement joins TRBV7-9 to TRBJ2-1; D is unclear. CDR1 is SEHNR, CDR2 FQNEAQ, per germline (reference sequence). The length of the CDR3 is 12 residues. Between the trimmed V and J ends, which lost 1 base and 8 bases, there was a span of 6 bases. CDR3 region: CASSLGFDEQFF. CDR3 in DNA: TGTGCCAGCAGCTTAGGATTCGATGAGCAGTTCTTC.

The chain has TRBV5-1 and TRBJ2-7; D is undetermined. CDR1 is SGHRS and CDR2 is YFSETQ in the germline V gene. This CDR3 region has 15 residues. Deletions cut 0 bases from V and 2 bases from J, with 12 bases between. CDR3 region: CASSLEPGSAYEQYF. CDR3 coding DNA: TGCGCCAGCAGCTTGGAACCGGGTTCTGCCTACGAGCAGTACTTC.

The gene calls are TRBV7-9 and TRBJ2-1; 7 bases match TRBD2. The CDR3 length is 15 residues. CDR1 is SEHNR and CDR2 is FQNEAQ in the germline V gene (reference sequence). V trimming: 3 bases; J trimming: 0 bases; junction bases outside the gene matches: 2. CDR3 bases: TGTGCCAGCAGCTTTCGGACTAGCTCCTACAATGAGCAGTTCTTC. Its protein product is CASSFRTSSYNEQFF. The whole variable domain, remainder taken from reference TRBV7-9 and TRBJ2-1, is DTGVSQNPRHKITKRGQNVTFRCDPISEHNRLYWYRQTLGQGPEFLTYFQNEAQLEKSRLLSDRFSAERPKGSFSTLEIQRTEQGDSAMYLCASSFRTSSYNEQFFGPGTRLTVL.